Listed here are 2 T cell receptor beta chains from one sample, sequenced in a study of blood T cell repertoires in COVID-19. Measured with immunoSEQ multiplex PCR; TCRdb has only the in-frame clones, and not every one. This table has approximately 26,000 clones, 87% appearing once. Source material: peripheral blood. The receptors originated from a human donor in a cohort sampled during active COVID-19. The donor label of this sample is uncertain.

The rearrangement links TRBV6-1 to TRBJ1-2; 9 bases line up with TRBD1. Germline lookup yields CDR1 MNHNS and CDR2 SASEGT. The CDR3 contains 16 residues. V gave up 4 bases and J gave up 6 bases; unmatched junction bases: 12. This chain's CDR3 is CASSAPTGTGQDGYTF. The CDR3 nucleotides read TGTGCCAGCAGTGCTCCGACTGGGACAGGGCAGGATGGCTACACCTTC.

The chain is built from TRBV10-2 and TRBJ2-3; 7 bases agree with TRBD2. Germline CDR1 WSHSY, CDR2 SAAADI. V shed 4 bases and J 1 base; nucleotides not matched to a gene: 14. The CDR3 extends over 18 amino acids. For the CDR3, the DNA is TGCGCCAGCAGTGTTGAGCGGGATAGCCCCCTCTGCACAGATACGCAGTATTTT. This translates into CASSVERDSPLCTDTQYF.